Following are 7 T cell receptor beta chains from one sample sequenced in a study of OX40 agonist ivuxolimab in advanced cancers. Sequencing was performed with immunoSEQ multiplex PCR; in TCRdb, only in-frame clones are kept and a portion is missing. Among approximately 80,000 clones, roughly 89% were seen once, and the ten largest hold roughly 0.19%. Source: CD4+ or CD8+ T cells sorted from blood, taken in a trial of the OX40 agonist ivuxolimab. The receptors come from an adult with an advanced solid tumor such as melanoma, head and neck, liver or kidney cancer.

The rearrangement links TRBV5-1 to TRBJ1-1, with a possible D match to TRBD1 (6 bases). Trimming shortened V by 4 bases and J by 2 bases, and 15 bases separated the two germline ends. The CDR3 runs 15 residues. Germline CDR1 SGHRS, CDR2 YFSETQ. CDR3 residues: CASSLMGADNTEAFF. In DNA form, the CDR3 reads TGCGCCAGCAGCCTCATGGGGGCTGATAACACTGAAGCTTTCTTT.

This sequence joins TRBV28 and TRBJ1-3; 11 bases map to TRBD1. The length of the CDR3 is 16 residues. V lost 5 bases to trimming and J lost 4 bases; unmatched junction nucleotides: 7. Germline V lookup: CDR1 MDHEN, CDR2 SYDVKM. The chain's CDR3 is CASSPPGQGEGNTIYF. The CDR3 DNA is TGTGCCAGCAGTCCTCCGGGACAGGGGGAAGGAAACACCATATATTTT.

The chain is built from TRBV4-1 and TRBJ2-3; 11 nucleotides agree with TRBD2. The germline V gene encodes CDR1 MGHRA and CDR2 YSYEKL. This CDR3 is built from 17 residues. The trim removed 1 base at V and 2 bases at J, leaving 5 bases unmatched. DNA of the CDR3: TGCGCCAGCAGCCAAGCCACTAGCGGGGGCTACACAGATACGCAGTATTTT. This translates into CASSQATSGGYTDTQYF.

V is TRBV21-1 and J is TRBJ1-4. TRBV21-1 is marked as a pseudogene. The CDR3 runs to 16 residues. CDR3: CASSKACKGGSEKLFF. DNA of the CDR3: TGTGCCAGCAGCAAAGCGTGTAAGGGCGGGAGTGAAAAACTGTTTTTT.

The rearrangement joins TRBV7-2 to TRBJ2-1, with 7 nucleotides matching TRBD1. The CDR3 covers 15 residues. Per the germline V gene, CDR1 is SGHTA and CDR2 is FQGNSA. V shed 1 base and J 9 bases; nucleotides not matched to a gene: 9. CDR3 protein: CASSLVGTAWGEQFF. The DNA for the CDR3 is TGTGCCAGCAGCTTAGTTGGGACAGCCTGGGGTGAGCAGTTCTTC.

This chain connects TRBV19 to TRBJ2-2, with no clear D. V lost 6 bases, J lost 3 bases, and 8 bases lay in between. This CDR3 region has 13 residues. Looked up from germline, CDR1 is LNHDA and CDR2 is SQIVND (reference sequence). The chain's CDR3 is CASRTLDTGELFF. The CDR3 DNA is TGTGCCAGTAGGACCCTAGACACCGGGGAGCTGTTTTTT.

This clone has a single count. The chain carries TRBV4-1 and TRBJ1-1; 7 bases map to TRBD1. Losses at the gene ends were 2 bases for V and 6 bases for J; bases not matched to a gene: 12. The germline CDR1 and CDR2 sequences are MGHRA and YSYEKL. The CDR3 has 16 residues. DNA of the CDR3: TGCGCCAGCAGCCAAATCCCCAACAGGGGATCGGCTGAAGCTTTCTTT. Amino acids: CASSQIPNRGSAEAFF.